The 22 T cell receptor beta chains listed next were all sequenced from one sample in a study of beta chain features in type 1 diabetes. Every isolated RNA sample was fully reverse transcribed, so sequencing captured expressed TCRB transcripts. Libraries were prepared by immunoSEQ multiplex PCR; TCRdb keeps only in-frame clonotypes and omits some of them. The sample includes about 150,000 clones, around 10% of them seen just once. The sample was central memory CD4+ T cells from blood. The source is a man aged 18 to 30 in good health.

Turning to this clone: One junction end disagrees with the germline gene, perhaps due to a read error. The V and J genes are TRBV25-1 and TRBJ1-5; 7 bases match TRBD1. The CDR3 has 14 amino acids. Germline CDR1 is MGHDK and CDR2 is SYGVNS. The CDR3 protein is CASGDRASNQPQHF. The CDR3 DNA reads TGTGCCAGCGGTGACAGGGCGAGCAATCAGCCCCAGCATTTT.

This rearrangement joins TRBV7-2 to TRBJ1-5, with unresolved D. The CDR3 loop spans 15 amino acids. V lost 2 bases, J lost 7 bases, and 15 bases lay in between. Germline V gene sequence: CDR1 SGHTA, CDR2 FQGNSA. CDR3 nucleotides: TGTGCCAGCAGCTTACTTCGGGGTTGGGAGCAGCCCCAGCATTTT. It translates to CASSLLRGWEQPQHF.

V and J are TRBV30 and TRBJ1-1; D unclear. Trimming stripped 0 bases from V and 4 bases from J, with 9 bases between. CDR1 is GTSNPN, CDR2 SVGIG, per germline (reference sequence). The length of the CDR3 is 13 residues. CDR3 in amino acids: CAWSVRRSTEAFF. DNA for the CDR3: TGTGCCTGGAGTGTACGCCGTAGCACTGAAGCTTTCTTT.

DNA of the CDR3: TGCGCCAGCAGCCAAGATACCGGGACAGGGCAGTATTTT. Translating it yields CASSQDTGTGQYF. J is TRBJ2-3 and V is TRBV4-3, with 8 nucleotides matching TRBD1. CDR1 and CDR2 from the germline V gene are LGHNA and YSLEER. V shed 0 bases, J shed 11 bases, and the junction held 4 bases outside the gene matches. CDR3 length: 13 residues.

This clone has more than one count but fewer than ten. J is TRBJ2-1 and V is TRBV5-1; 9 positions agree with TRBD1. The CDR3 has 14 amino acids. Germline CDR1 is SGHRS and CDR2 is YFSETQ. V shed 5 bases, J shed 5 bases, and the junction held 5 bases outside the gene matches. This CDR3 reads CASSPGQGNNEQFF. The CDR3 DNA reads TGCGCCAGCAGTCCGGGACAGGGCAACAATGAGCAGTTCTTC.

CDR3 residues: CASSTPDTQETQYF. The CDR3 DNA sequence: TGTGCCAGCAGTACCCCAGATACCCAAGAGACCCAGTACTTC. This chain uses TRBV2 with TRBJ2-5; D not certain. The germline V gene encodes CDR1 SNHLY and CDR2 FYNNEI. The CDR3 length is 14 residues. V was cut by 5 bases and J by 1 base, with 11 bases left in between.

The chain employs TRBV5-4 and TRBJ2-5; D possibly matches TRBD1 or TRBD2 (5 bases each). V shed 1 base and J shed 5 bases, with 12 bases lying between them. CDR1 is SGHNT and CDR2 is YYREEE in the germline V gene (reference sequence). This CDR3 contains 14 residues. In DNA, the CDR3 is TGTGCCAGCAGCTTGCAATCCGGGGCCGAGACCCAGTACTTC. It codes for CASSLQSGAETQYF. Variable domain in full (rest from reference TRBV5-4 and TRBJ2-5): ETGVTQSPTHLIKTRGQQVTLRCSSQSGHNTVSWYQQALGQGPQFIFQYYREEENGRGNFPPRFSGLQFPNYSSELNVNALELDDSALYLCASSLQSGAETQYFGPGTRLLVL.

The rearrangement joins TRBV6-6 to TRBJ2-5, with D unresolved. Per germline, CDR1 MNHNY and CDR2 SVGAGI (reference sequence). The CDR3 consists of 14 residues. Trimming took 3 bases from V and 1 from J, leaving 9 bases between them. The CDR3 loop is CASSYFGSQETQYF. As DNA, the CDR3 is TGTGCCAGCAGTTATTTCGGAAGCCAAGAGACCCAGTACTTC.

This clone was counted a few times. CDR3 DNA sequence: TGTGCCAGCAGCGTAGATGCGTCAACCTATGGCTACACCTTC. Encoded protein: CASSVDASTYGYTF. J is TRBJ1-2 and V is TRBV9; no clear D gene. Trimming took off 0 bases at V and 4 bases at J, with 10 bases between the two ends. In germline, CDR1 is SGDLS, CDR2 YYNGEE. This CDR3 is built from 14 residues.

The chain links TRBV5-1 to TRBJ2-3; D unclear. The CDR3 is 15 amino acids. Trimming cost V 4 bases and J 1 base, with 13 bases left between them. The germline V gene encodes CDR1 SGHRS and CDR2 YFSETQ. Here the CDR3 DNA reads TGCGCCAGCAGCAGGAGTACTGGTCGCACAGATACGCAGTATTTT. Residues: CASSRSTGRTDTQYF.

The CDR3 loop is CSVGWGEATEAFF. CDR3 DNA sequence: TGCAGCGTTGGTTGGGGGGAGGCCACTGAAGCTTTCTTT. The chain employs TRBV29-1 and TRBJ1-1, with a weak D call TRBD1 (5 bases). V was pared by 4 bases and J by 4 bases, with 13 bases between. CDR1 is SQVTM, CDR2 ANQGSEA, per germline. The CDR3 has 13 amino acids.

This clone turned up a few times. The genes are TRBV5-4 and TRBJ2-5; a possible D gene is TRBD2 (6 bases). Per germline, CDR1 SGHNT and CDR2 YYREEE (reference sequence). Deletions cut 4 bases from V and 2 bases from J, with 15 bases between. The CDR3 is 15 residues long. In DNA, the CDR3 is TGTGCCAGCAGCCGTAGCGGTGTAGGGCAAGAGACCCAGTACTTC. This codes for CASSRSGVGQETQYF.

The rearrangement joins TRBV27 to TRBJ1-1; TRBD1 is a possible D gene (5 bases). V was trimmed by 6 bases and J by 0 bases, leaving 17 bases between them. Germline V gives CDR1 MNHEY, CDR2 SMNVEV (reference sequence). This CDR3 contains 16 residues. The CDR3 loop is CASRQGTAGLNTEAFF. The CDR3 DNA is TGTGCCAGCAGGCAAGGGACGGCGGGCCTGAACACTGAAGCTTTCTTT.

This clone has a handful of counts. The chain couples TRBV6-1 to TRBJ1-5; perhaps TRBD1 as D (6 bases). The ends were cut back, 6 bases at V and 1 base at J, with 13 bases in the middle. Germline lookup yields CDR1 MNHNS and CDR2 SASEGT. The CDR3 runs to 15 residues. The CDR3 sequence: CASRDQGTSNQPQHF. The CDR3 DNA follows: TGTGCCAGCAGAGATCAGGGGACGAGCAATCAGCCCCAGCATTTT.

This clone was counted between two and nine times. V usage is TRBV7-2 and J usage is TRBJ1-5, with no clear D. V dropped 2 bases and J dropped 0 bases, with 2 bases sitting between them. Germline CDR1 SGHTA, CDR2 FQGNSA. CDR3 length equals 13 residues. CDR3 loop: CASSLSSNQPQHF. In nucleotides, the CDR3 is TGTGCCAGCAGCTTAAGTAGCAATCAGCCCCAGCATTTT.

The sample holds a few counts of this clone. This chain connects TRBV7-9 to TRBJ2-7; D remains unclear. The CDR3 is 13 residues long. V lost 7 bases and J 0 bases, leaving 10 bases between the germline ends. CDR1 is SEHNR and CDR2 is FQNEAQ in the germline V gene (reference sequence). This CDR3 reads CASNSGRSYEQYF. The DNA for the CDR3 is TGTGCCAGCAACTCGGGTCGCTCCTACGAGCAGTACTTC.

The V call is TRBV7-2, the J call TRBJ1-1; D call uncertain. Trimming shortened V by 5 bases and J by 2 bases, and 12 bases separated the two germline ends. The CDR3 totals 14 residues. CDR1 is SGHTA and CDR2 is FQGNSA in the germline V gene. This CDR3 is CASSLPRSNTEAFF. The CDR3 DNA reads TGTGCCAGCAGCCTCCCGAGGAGTAACACTGAAGCTTTCTTT.

The chain links TRBV7-9 to TRBJ1-2; 8 nucleotides line up with TRBD1. Germline lookup yields CDR1 SEHNR and CDR2 FQNEAQ (reference sequence). V trimming: 1 base; J trimming: 7 bases; junction bases outside the gene matches: 8. The CDR3 loop spans 15 amino acids. CDR3 DNA sequence: TGTGCCAGCAGCTTAGTCCAAGGGACAGGCCCTGGCTACACCTTC. Encoded protein: CASSLVQGTGPGYTF.

This rearrangement joins TRBV28 to TRBJ2-7; 7 nucleotides align to TRBD2. J lost 5 bases, V lost 6 bases, and 13 bases had no gene match. The CDR3 runs to 15 residues. Germline CDR1 MDHEN, CDR2 SYDVKM. CDR3 nucleotide sequence: TGTGCCAGCAGACCGACTCGTAGGGGAGGGAACGAGCAGTACTTC. Protein product: CASRPTRRGGNEQYF.

V is TRBV27 and J is TRBJ2-1; TRBD2 agrees at 9 bases. The CDR3 is made up of 16 amino acids. The germline V gene encodes CDR1 MNHEY and CDR2 SMNVEV (reference sequence). Trimming removed 5 bases from V and 4 bases from J; junction bases left unmatched: 9. CDR3 in amino acids: CASSPLAGPFYNEQFF. CDR3 nucleotides: TGTGCCAGCAGTCCCCTAGCGGGGCCATTTTACAATGAGCAGTTCTTC.

The chain couples TRBV5-1 to TRBJ1-1; D call uncertain. CDR1 SGHRS and CDR2 YFSETQ come from the germline V gene. CDR3 length: 14 amino acids. V lost 0 bases and J 0 bases, leaving 6 bases between the germline ends. CDR3 sequence (DNA): TGCGCCAGCAGCTTGGACAGTCTGAACACTGAAGCTTTCTTT. This encodes CASSLDSLNTEAFF.

This clone was found once. The chain has TRBV5-1 and TRBJ2-3; TRBD2 matches at 12 bases. This CDR3 region has 16 residues. The V and J ends lost 4 bases and 0 bases, in that order; junction bases with no gene match: 3. Germline CDR1 and CDR2: SGHRS and YFSETQ. The CDR3 protein is CASSKGLAGSTDTQYF. The CDR3 coding sequence is TGCGCCAGCAGCAAGGGACTAGCGGGCAGCACAGATACGCAGTATTTT.